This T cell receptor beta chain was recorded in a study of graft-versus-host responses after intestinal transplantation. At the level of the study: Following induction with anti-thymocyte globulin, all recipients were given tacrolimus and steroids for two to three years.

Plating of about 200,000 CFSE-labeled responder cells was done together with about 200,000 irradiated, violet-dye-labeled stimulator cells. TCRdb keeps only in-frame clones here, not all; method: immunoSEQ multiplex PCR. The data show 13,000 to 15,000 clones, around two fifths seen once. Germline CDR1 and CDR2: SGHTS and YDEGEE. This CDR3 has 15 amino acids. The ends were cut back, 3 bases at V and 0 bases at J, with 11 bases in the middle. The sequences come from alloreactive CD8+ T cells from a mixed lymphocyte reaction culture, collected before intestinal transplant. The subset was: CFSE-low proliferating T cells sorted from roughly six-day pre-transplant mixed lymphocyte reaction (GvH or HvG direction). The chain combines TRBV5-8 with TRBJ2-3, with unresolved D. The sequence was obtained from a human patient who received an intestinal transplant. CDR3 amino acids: CASSYGVASTDTQYF. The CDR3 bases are TGTGCCAGCAGCTACGGAGTAGCTAGCACAGATACGCAGTATTTT.